This T cell receptor beta chain was recorded in a study of blood T cells in healthy people across ages. Broader study findings: Measured against age, TCR beta diversity per million T cells decreased in a roughly linear manner.

Every sample gave at least 5 micrograms of total RNA when it was extracted. PCR was performed a second time for roughly 7 to 12 cycles using a sample-barcoded 5' primer and a J-beta primer mix. Each CDR3 protein gets one entry after TCRdb re-called the 5' RACE reads with MiXCR. Of over a million distinct CDR3 sequences in the sample, roughly two fifths were seen once. This clonotype occurred a few times. The antigen is unknown. Sequenced sample: blood. This receptor was identified in a woman between 18 and 29 years old in good health.

The CDR3 loop reads CASSKTGRTDTQYF. CDR3 nucleotides: TGCGCCAGCAGCAAGACAGGCCGCACAGATACGCAGTATTTT. The rearrangement joins TRBV5-1 to TRBJ2-3; TRBD1 might be the D (6 bases). The CDR3 covers 14 residues. Trimming left V 4 bases short and J 1 base short, with 10 bases between. Per germline, CDR1 SGHRS and CDR2 YFSETQ.